Described below is a single T cell receptor beta chain sequence and its context. In the original analysis: How many nucleated cells were present was estimated from reference gene primer amplification. Method: immunoSEQ multiplex PCR; TCRdb's copy keeps in-frame clones and lacks some. From that table come the V and J calls and clone size; the DNA was used to work out D and trimming. The repertoire has approximately 59,000 clones, about 81% of them found once; the top ten carry roughly 14%. This specimen belongs to a study of blood T cell repertoires in COVID-19. Study details: T cells, B-cell-depleted T cells, or PBMCs supplied cDNA or gDNA.

The CDR3 loop spans 18 amino acids. Germline CDR1 SGHTA, CDR2 FQGNSA. The V gene end was trimmed by 0 bases and the J gene end by 7 bases; junction bases not matched to a gene: 16. The receptor's source is an elderly man with acute or convalescent COVID-19. The sequencing sample was made of peripheral blood. The chain couples TRBV7-2 to TRBJ2-7; 9 nucleotides agree with TRBD2. The CDR3 nucleotides are TGTGCCAGCAGCTTAGCTTGGGGAAGCGGGGGGCGAGAAAGGGAGCAGTACTTC. Protein product: CASSLAWGSGGREREQYF. Supplemented by reference TRBV7-2 and TRBJ2-7, the full variable domain reads GAGVSQSPSNKVTEKGKDVELRCDPISGHTALYWYRQSLGQGLEFLIYFQGNSAPDKSGLPSDRFSAERTGGSVSTLTIQRTQQEDSAVYLCASSLAWGSGGREREQYFGPGTRLTVT.